Below, 8 T cell receptor beta chains from the same sample are listed, as sequenced in a study of blood T cells in healthy people across ages. Using a J-beta primer mix together with a sample-barcoded 5' primer, a second PCR was run for roughly 6 to 11 cycles. TCRdb itself ran the 5' RACE reads through MiXCR, one entry per CDR3 protein. This repertoire shows approximately 1.5 million distinct CDR3 sequences, about 31% found once; its top ten account for approximately 10%. The specimen sequenced was blood. These receptors were collected from a woman in her thirties in good health.

This clonotype has a handful of counts. The gene calls are TRBV5-1 and TRBJ1-6; maybe TRBD1 (5 bases). V lost 0 bases to trimming and J lost 9 bases, with 7 bases between them. The CDR3 spans 13 residues. CDR1 and CDR2 (germline): SGHRS, YFSETQ. CDR3 DNA: TGCGCCAGCAGCTTGGGGGGGAGTTCACCCCTCCACTTT. Translation: CASSLGGSSPLHF.

The chain has TRBV2 and TRBJ2-5, with 7 bases lining up with TRBD2. V lost 2 bases, J lost 2 bases, and 8 bases stayed unmatched. The CDR3 consists of 16 residues. Germline-derived CDR1 and CDR2 are SNHLY and FYNNEI. CDR3 nucleotides: TGTGCCAGCAGTGAACTGTTGGGAGGGTTACAAGAGACCCAGTACTTC. Translation gives CASSELLGGLQETQYF.

This clonotype was detected a few times. The chain uses TRBV20-1 and TRBJ1-1; no reliable D call. There are 8 residues in the CDR3. Germline values: CDR1 DFQATT, CDR2 SNEGSKA (reference sequence). V was shortened by 5 bases and J by 10 bases, with 5 bases between the two germline ends. CDR3 bases: TGCAGTGCTCATCTAGCTTTCTTT. As protein: CSAHLAFF.

CDR3 coding DNA: TGTGCCAGCAGTGCCCGACCCACTACTCCGGGATCTGGGGCCAACGTCCTGACTTTC. Residues: CASSARPTTPGSGANVLTF. The V call is TRBV6-1, the J call TRBJ2-6, with TRBD2 as a possible D gene (5 bases). The CDR3 extends over 19 amino acids. Germline V lookup: CDR1 MNHNS, CDR2 SASEGT. Trimming removed 4 bases at V and 1 base at J, with 20 bases between.

The chain employs TRBV30 and TRBJ2-7; no firm D call. Per the germline V gene, CDR1 is GTSNPN and CDR2 is SVGIG (reference sequence). V gave up 6 bases and J gave up 5 bases, with 11 bases separating them. The CDR3 has 11 residues. Here the CDR3 reads CACEFDHEQYF. The CDR3 nucleotides are TGTGCCTGCGAATTCGACCACGAGCAGTACTTC.

In this sample, this clonotype turned up a few times. V is TRBV7-3 and J is TRBJ2-1; the match to TRBD2 covers 12 bases. V lost 4 bases, J lost 4 bases, and 8 bases stayed unmatched. Germline V lookup: CDR1 SGHTA, CDR2 FQGTGA. This CDR3 comprises 17 residues. CDR3 DNA sequence: TGTGCCAGCAGCTCGATGACTAGCGGGAGTAGTTACAATGAGCAGTTCTTC. Translation gives CASSSMTSGSSYNEQFF.

This clonotype was seen many times. The gene calls are TRBV12-3 or TRBV12-4 and TRBJ1-2; D unclear. CDR3 size: 14 residues. Trimming cost V 3 bases and J 2 bases, with 10 bases left between them. The CDR3 region has the DNA TGTGCCAGCAGTTTGGGGAGTCCAAACTATGGCTACACCTTC. Its protein is CASSLGSPNYGYTF.

This chain uses TRBV5-1 with TRBJ1-4; no definite D call. V was trimmed by 4 bases and J by 0 bases, leaving 16 bases between them. Germline CDR1 is SGHRS and CDR2 is YFSETQ. There are 17 residues in the CDR3. Here the CDR3 reads CASSPDLLTSTNEKLFF. For the CDR3, the DNA is TGCGCCAGCAGCCCCGACCTTCTAACCTCAACTAATGAAAAACTGTTTTTT.